The present T cell receptor (beta chain) was sequenced within a study of lymphopenia after photon versus proton radiotherapy. Study-wide results and limits: Post-nadir TCR diversity decline inversely tracked overall survival among those who died. Oligoclonal CD8+ Temra expansion after nadir drove photon patients' diversity drop.

The CDR3 contains 14 residues. After removal of 5 bases from V and 8 bases from J, the junction contained 7 bases not matched to a gene. Germline V gene sequence: CDR1 SGHRS, CDR2 YFSETQ. Note on this clone: What it recognizes is unknown.

Assay: immunoSEQ multiplex PCR; the TCRdb copy retains only in-frame clones and omits some. The table records roughly 63,000 clones, 84% of them present only once. Sequenced material: peripheral blood, taken from a patient treated with proton-based radiotherapy. The V call is TRBV5-1, the J call TRBJ2-4, with 10 positions matching TRBD1. This TCR was sampled from a man between 60 and 75 years old with pancreatic cancer. CDR3 region: CASRTGQGFDIQYF. The CDR3 nucleotides read TGCGCCAGCAGGACGGGACAGGGGTTTGACATTCAGTACTTC.